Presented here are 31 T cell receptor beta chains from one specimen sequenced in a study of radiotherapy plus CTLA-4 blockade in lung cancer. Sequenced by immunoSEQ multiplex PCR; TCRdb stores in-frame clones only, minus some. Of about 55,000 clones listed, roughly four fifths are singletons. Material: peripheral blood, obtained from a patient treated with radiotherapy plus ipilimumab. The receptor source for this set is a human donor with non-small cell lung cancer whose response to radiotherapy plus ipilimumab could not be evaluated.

The CDR3 protein is CASSFSGLYYEQYF. In nucleotides, the CDR3 is TGTGCCAGCAGCTTTTCGGGACTCTACTACGAGCAGTACTTC. V and J are TRBV7-2 and TRBJ2-7, with a tentative D call TRBD2 (6 bases). V dropped 3 bases and J dropped 3 bases, with 12 bases sitting between them. This CDR3 comprises 14 residues. Per the germline V gene, CDR1 is SGHTA and CDR2 is FQGNSA.

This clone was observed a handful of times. CDR3 sequence: CASSLLPAGGIYGYTF. CDR3 coding DNA: TGTGCCAGCAGCCTCCTCCCGGCAGGGGGTATCTATGGCTACACCTTC. The genes are TRBV7-2 and TRBJ1-2, with 7 bases that match TRBD1. Germline V lookup: CDR1 SGHTA, CDR2 FQGNSA. This CDR3 is 16 amino acids long. The V segment lost 5 bases and the J segment 4 bases; nucleotides outside the gene matches: 13. The whole variable domain, remainder taken from reference TRBV7-2 and TRBJ1-2, is GAGVSQSPSNKVTEKGKDVELRCDPISGHTALYWYRQSLGQGLEFLIYFQGNSAPDKSGLPSDRFSAERTGGSVSTLTIQRTQQEDSAVYLCASSLLPAGGIYGYTFGSGTRLTVV.

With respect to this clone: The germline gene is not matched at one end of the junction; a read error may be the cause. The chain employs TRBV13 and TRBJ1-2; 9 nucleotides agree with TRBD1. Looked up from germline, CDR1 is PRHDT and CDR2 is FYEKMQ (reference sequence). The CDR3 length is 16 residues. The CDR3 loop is CASSLGTGNGGYGYTF. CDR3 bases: TGTGCCAGCAGCCTAGGGACAGGGAATGGCGGGTATGGCTACACCTTC.

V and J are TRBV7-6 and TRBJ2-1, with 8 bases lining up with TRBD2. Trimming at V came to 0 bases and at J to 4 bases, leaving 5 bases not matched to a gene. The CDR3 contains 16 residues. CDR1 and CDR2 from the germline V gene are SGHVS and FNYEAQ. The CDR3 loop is CASSLAGSGGYNEQFF. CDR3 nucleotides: TGTGCCAGCAGCTTAGCGGGCTCGGGGGGGTACAATGAGCAGTTCTTC.

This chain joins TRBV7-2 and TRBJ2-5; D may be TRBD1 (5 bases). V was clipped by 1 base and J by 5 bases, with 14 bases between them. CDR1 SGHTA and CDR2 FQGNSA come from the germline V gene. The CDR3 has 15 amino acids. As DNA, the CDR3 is TGTGCCAGCAGCTTAGTCCAGGGCCCGTCGGAGACCCAGTACTTC. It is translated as CASSLVQGPSETQYF.

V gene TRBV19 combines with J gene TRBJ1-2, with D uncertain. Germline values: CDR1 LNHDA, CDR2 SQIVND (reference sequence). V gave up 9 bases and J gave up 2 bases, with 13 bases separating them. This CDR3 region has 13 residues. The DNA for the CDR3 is TGTGCCAGCGCCTCGGGAGGGAACTATGGCTACACCTTC. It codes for CASASGGNYGYTF. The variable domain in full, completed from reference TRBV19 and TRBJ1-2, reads DGGITQSPKYLFRKEGQNVTLSCEQNLNHDAMYWYRQDPGQGLRLIYYSQIVNDFQKGDIAEGYSVSREKKESFPLTVTSAQKNPTAFYLCASASGGNYGYTFGSGTRLTVV.

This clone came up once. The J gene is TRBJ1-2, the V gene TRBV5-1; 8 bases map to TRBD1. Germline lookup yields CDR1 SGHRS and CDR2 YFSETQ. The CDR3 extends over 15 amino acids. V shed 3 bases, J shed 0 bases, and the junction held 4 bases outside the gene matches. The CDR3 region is CASSSRTGTNYGYTF. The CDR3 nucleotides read TGCGCCAGCAGCTCGCGGACAGGGACTAACTATGGCTACACCTTC.

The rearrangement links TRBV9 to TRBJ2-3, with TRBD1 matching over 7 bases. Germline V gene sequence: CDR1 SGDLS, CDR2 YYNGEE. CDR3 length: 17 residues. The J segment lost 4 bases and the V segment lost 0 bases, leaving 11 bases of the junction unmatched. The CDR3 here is CASSVGFGTVNADTQYF. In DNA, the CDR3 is TGTGCCAGCAGCGTAGGCTTCGGGACAGTAAACGCAGATACGCAGTATTTT.

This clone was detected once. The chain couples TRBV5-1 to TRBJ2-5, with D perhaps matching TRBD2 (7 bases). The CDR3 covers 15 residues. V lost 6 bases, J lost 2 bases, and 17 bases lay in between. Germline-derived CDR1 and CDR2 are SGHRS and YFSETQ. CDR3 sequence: CASTKLGGEQETQYF. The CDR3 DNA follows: TGCGCCAGCACCAAGCTAGGGGGGGAACAAGAGACCCAGTACTTC.

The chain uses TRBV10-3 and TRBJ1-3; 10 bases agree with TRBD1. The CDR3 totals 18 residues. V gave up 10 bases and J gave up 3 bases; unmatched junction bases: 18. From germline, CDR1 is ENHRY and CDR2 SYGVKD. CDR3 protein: CATVRGQGVLRSGNTIYF. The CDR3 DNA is TGTGCCACTGTTCGTGGACAGGGGGTCCTAAGAAGTGGAAACACCATATATTTT.

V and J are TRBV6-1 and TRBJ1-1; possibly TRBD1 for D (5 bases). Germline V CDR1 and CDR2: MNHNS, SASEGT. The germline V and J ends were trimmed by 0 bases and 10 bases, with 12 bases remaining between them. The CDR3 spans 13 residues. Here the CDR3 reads CASSEAGQTRAFF. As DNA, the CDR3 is TGTGCCAGCAGTGAAGCGGGGCAGACTCGAGCTTTCTTT.

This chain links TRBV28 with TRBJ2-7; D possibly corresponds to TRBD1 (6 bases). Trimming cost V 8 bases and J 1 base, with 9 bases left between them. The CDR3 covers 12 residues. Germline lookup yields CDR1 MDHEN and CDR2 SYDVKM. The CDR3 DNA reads TGTGCCAGCGGGGACACTTCCTACGAGCAGTACTTC. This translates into CASGDTSYEQYF.

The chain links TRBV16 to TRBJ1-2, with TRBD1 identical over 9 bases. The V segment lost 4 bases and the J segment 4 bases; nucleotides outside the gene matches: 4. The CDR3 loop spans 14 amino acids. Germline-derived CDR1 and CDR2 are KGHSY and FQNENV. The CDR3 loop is CASSPGQGTYGYTF. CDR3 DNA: TGTGCCAGCAGCCCGGGACAGGGAACCTATGGCTACACCTTC. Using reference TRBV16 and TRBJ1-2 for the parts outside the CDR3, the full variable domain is GEEVAQTPKHLVRGEGQKAKLYCAPIKGHSYVFWYQQVLKNEFKFLISFQNENVFDETGMPKERFSAKCLPNSPCSLEIQATKLEDSAVYFCASSPGQGTYGYTFGSGTRLTVV.

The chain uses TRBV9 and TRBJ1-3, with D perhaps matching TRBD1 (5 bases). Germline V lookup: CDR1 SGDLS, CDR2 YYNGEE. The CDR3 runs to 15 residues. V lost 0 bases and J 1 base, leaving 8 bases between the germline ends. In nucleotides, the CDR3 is TGTGCCAGCAGCGTAGACCAGGGATCTGGAAACACCATATATTTT. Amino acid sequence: CASSVDQGSGNTIYF.

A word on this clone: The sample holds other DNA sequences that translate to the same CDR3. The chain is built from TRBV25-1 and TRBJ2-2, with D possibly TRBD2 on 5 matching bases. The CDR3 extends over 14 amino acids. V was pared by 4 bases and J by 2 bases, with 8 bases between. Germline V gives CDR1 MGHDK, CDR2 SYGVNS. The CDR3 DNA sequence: TGTGCCAGCAGTGCTAGCAGAAACACCGGGGAGCTGTTTTTT. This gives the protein CASSASRNTGELFF.

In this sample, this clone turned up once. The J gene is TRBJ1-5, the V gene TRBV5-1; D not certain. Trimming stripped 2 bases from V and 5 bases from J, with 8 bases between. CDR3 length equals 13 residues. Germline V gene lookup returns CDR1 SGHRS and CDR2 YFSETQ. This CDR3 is CASSLAPDQPQHF. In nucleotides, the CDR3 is TGCGCCAGCAGCTTAGCTCCGGATCAGCCCCAGCATTTT.

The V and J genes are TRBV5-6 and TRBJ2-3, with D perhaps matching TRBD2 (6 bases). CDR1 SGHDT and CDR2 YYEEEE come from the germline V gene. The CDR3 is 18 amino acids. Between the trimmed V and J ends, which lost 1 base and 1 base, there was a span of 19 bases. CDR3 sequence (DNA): TGTGCCAGCAGCTTGAGGGACTGGACCACCCTCGGCACAGATACGCAGTATTTT. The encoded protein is CASSLRDWTTLGTDTQYF.

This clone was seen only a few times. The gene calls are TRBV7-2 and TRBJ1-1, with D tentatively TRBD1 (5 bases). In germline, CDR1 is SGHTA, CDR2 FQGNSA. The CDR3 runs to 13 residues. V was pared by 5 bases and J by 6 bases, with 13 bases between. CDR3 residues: CASSRRVNAEAFF. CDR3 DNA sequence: TGTGCCAGCAGCCGCAGGGTAAATGCTGAAGCTTTCTTT.

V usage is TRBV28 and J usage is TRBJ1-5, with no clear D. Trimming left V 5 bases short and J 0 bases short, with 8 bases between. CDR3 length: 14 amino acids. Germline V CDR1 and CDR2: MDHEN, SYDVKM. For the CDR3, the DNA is TGTGCCAGCAGTATAGATCTTAGCAATCAGCCCCAGCATTTT. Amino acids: CASSIDLSNQPQHF. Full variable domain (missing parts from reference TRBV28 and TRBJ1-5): DVKVTQSSRYLVKRTGEKVFLECVQDMDHENMFWYRQDPGLGLRLIYFSYDVKMKEKGDIPEGYSVSREKKERFSLILESASTNQTSMYLCASSIDLSNQPQHFGDGTRLSIL.

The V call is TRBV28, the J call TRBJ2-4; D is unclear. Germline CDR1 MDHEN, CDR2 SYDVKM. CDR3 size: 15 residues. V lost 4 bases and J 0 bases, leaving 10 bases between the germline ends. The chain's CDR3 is CASSSPRGAKNIQYF. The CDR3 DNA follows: TGTGCCAGCAGTTCCCCCCGAGGAGCCAAAAACATTCAGTACTTC.

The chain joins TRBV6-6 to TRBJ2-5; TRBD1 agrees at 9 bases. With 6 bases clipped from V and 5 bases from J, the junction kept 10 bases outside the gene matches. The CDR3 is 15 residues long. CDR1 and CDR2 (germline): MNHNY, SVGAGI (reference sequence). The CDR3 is CASSYRGPSRETQYF. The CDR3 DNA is TGTGCCAGCAGCTACAGGGGGCCCAGTCGTGAGACCCAGTACTTC.

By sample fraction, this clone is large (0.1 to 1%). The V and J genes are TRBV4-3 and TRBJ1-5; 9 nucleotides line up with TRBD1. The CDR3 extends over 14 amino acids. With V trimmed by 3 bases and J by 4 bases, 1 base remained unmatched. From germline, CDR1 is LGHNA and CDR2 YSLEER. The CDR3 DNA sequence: TGCGCCAGCAGCCAGACAGGGGGAAATCAGCCCCAGCATTTT. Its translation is CASSQTGGNQPQHF.

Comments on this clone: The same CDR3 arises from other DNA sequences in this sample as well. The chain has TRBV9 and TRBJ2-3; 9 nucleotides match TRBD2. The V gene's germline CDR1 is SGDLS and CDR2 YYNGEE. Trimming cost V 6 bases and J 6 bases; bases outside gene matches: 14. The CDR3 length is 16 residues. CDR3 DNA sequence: TGTGCCAGCACCGCCGGGGGCGGGAGGGCGGGGGATACGCAGTATTTT. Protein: CASTAGGGRAGDTQYF.

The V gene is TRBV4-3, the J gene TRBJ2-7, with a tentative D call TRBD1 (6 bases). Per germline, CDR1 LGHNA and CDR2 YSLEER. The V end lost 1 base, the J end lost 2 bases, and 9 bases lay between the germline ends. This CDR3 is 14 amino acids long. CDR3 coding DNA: TGCGCCAGCAGCCAAGCCACAGGGACCTACGAGCAGTACTTC. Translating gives CASSQATGTYEQYF.

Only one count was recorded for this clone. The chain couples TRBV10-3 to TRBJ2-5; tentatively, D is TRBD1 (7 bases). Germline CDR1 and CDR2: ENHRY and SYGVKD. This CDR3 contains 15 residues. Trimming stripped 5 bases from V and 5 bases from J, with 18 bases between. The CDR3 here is CAISTGRAGGETQYF. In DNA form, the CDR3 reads TGTGCCATCAGTACGGGAAGGGCAGGGGGGGAGACCCAGTACTTC.

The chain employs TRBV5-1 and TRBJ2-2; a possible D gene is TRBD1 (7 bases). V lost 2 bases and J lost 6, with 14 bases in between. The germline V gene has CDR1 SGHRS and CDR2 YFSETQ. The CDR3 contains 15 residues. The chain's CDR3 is CASSFGQGGSGELFF. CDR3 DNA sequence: TGCGCCAGCAGCTTTGGCCAGGGGGGCTCCGGGGAGCTGTTTTTT.

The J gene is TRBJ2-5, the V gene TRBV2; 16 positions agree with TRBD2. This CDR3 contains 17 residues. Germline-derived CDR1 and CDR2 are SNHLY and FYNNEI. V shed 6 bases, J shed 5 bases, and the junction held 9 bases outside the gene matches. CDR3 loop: CASSPGTSGGAGETQYF. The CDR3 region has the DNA TGTGCCAGCAGCCCCGGGACTAGCGGGGGGGCCGGGGAGACCCAGTACTTC.

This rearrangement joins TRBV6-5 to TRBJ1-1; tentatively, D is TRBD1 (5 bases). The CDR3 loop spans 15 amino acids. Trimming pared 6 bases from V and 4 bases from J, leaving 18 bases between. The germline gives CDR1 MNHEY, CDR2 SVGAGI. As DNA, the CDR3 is TGTGCCAGCAGAAGGGGAAAGGGTGGGGTCACTGAAGCTTTCTTT. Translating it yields CASRRGKGGVTEAFF.

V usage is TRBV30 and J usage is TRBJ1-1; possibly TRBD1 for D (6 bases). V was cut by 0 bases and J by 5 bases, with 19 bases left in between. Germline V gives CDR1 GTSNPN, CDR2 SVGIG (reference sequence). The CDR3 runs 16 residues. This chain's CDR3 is CAWSVSRAGASTEAFF. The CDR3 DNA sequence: TGTGCCTGGAGTGTATCGAGGGCAGGGGCGTCTACTGAAGCTTTCTTT. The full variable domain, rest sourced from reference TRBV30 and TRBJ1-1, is SQTIHQWPATLVQPVGSPLSLECTVEGTSNPNLYWYRQAAGRGLQLLFYSVGIGQISSEVPQNLSASRPQDRQFILSSKKLLLSDSGFYLCAWSVSRAGASTEAFFGQGTRLTVV.

The CDR3 region is CASRTTGTSGRDGDGELFF. CDR3 sequence (DNA): TGTGCCAGCCGAACCACCGGGACTAGCGGGAGAGATGGGGACGGGGAGCTGTTTTTT. This chain connects TRBV19 to TRBJ2-2; 14 nucleotides line up with TRBD2. Germline V gene data show CDR1 as LNHDA and CDR2 as SQIVND (reference sequence). Trimming took 9 bases from V and 7 from J; bases not matched to a gene: 19. This CDR3 is 19 amino acids long.

The CDR3 DNA follows: TGTGCCAGCAGCCAACGACCACAGGGGGTGGATGAGCAGTTCTTC. Amino acid sequence: CASSQRPQGVDEQFF. The chain joins TRBV27 to TRBJ2-1, with 8 bases that match TRBD1. This CDR3 is built from 15 residues. Germline-derived CDR1 and CDR2 are MNHEY and SMNVEV (reference sequence). Unmatched junction bases numbered 12, after V lost 6 bases and J lost 8 bases.